This T cell receptor beta chain was captured by sequencing in a study of blood T cell repertoires in COVID-19. Study overall: Acute-phase and convalescent COVID-19 samples originated in the United States, Italy and Spain. In each case, the material was cDNA or gDNA derived from T cells, B-cell-depleted T cells, or PBMCs.

Under the authors' procedure: Estimated nucleated cell counts came from reference gene primer amplification. Method: immunoSEQ multiplex PCR; TCRdb's copy keeps in-frame clones and lacks some. D and trimming come from the DNA, and the V and J calls and clone size come from that table. This sample has about 130,000 clones, with approximately 82% found just once. This clone was observed once. The V end was cut by 3 bases, the J end by 2 bases, with 7 bases between. The CDR3 has 13 amino acids. The sequencing sample was made of peripheral blood. The chain joins TRBV12-3 or TRBV12-4 to TRBJ1-2; D gene uncertain. The clonotype originates from a man aged 60 to 69 who had recovered from COVID-19. Written as DNA, the CDR3 is TGTGCCAGCAGTTTGAGCGGGAACTATGGCTACACCTTC. The encoded protein is CASSLSGNYGYTF.